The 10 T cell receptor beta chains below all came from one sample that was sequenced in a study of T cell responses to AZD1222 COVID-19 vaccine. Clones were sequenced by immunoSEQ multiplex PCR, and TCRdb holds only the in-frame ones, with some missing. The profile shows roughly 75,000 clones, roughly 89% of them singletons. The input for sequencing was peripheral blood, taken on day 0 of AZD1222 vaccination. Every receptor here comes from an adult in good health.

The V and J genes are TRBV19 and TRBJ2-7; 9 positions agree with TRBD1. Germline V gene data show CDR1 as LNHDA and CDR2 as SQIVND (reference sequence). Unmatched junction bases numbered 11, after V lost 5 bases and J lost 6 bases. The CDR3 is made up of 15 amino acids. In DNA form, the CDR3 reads TGTGCCAGTAGTGACAGGGGGACCACCACCTTCGAGCAGTACTTC. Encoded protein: CASSDRGTTTFEQYF.

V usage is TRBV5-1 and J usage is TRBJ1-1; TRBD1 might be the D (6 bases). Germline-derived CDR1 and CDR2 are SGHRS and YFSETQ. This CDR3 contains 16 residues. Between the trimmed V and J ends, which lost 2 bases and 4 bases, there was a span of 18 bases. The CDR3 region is CASSFSGAGSATEAFF. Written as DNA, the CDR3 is TGCGCCAGCAGCTTTTCGGGGGCGGGTTCGGCCACTGAAGCTTTCTTT.

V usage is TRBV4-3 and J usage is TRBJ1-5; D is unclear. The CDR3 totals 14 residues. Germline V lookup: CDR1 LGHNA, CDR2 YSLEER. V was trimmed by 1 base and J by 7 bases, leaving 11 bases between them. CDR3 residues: CASSQGLGSQPQHF. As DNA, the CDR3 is TGCGCCAGCAGCCAAGGGTTGGGTAGCCAGCCCCAGCATTTT.

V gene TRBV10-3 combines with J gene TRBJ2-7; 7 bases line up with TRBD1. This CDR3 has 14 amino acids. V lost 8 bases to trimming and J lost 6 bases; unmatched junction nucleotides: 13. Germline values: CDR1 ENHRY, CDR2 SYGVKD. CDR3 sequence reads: CAIRIEGAVFEQYF. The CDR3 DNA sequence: TGTGCCATCCGTATTGAGGGGGCGGTTTTCGAGCAGTACTTC.

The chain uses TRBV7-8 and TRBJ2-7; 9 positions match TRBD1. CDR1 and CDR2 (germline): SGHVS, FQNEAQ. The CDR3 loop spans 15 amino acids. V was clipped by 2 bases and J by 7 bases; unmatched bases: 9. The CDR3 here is CASSLSGTGFREQYF. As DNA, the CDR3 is TGTGCCAGCAGCTTATCAGGGACAGGGTTTCGTGAGCAGTACTTC.

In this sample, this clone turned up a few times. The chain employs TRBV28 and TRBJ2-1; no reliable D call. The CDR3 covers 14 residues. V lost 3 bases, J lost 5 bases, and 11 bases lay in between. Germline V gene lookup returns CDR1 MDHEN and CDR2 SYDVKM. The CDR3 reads CASSLRQEHNEQFF. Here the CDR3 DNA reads TGTGCCAGCAGTTTGAGGCAGGAGCACAATGAGCAGTTCTTC.

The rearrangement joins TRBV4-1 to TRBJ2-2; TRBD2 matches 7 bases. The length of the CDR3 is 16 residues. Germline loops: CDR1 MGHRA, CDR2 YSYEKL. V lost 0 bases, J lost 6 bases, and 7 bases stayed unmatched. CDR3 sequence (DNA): TGCGCCAGCAGCCAAGAGGGAATGGCGGGGGCCGGGGAGCTGTTTTTT. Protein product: CASSQEGMAGAGELFF.

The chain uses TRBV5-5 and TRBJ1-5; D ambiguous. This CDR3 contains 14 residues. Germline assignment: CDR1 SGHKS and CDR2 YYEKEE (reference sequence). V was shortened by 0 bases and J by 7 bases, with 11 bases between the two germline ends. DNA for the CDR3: TGTGCCAGCAGCTTGGCCGCGGGTTCCCAGCCCCAGCATTTT. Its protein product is CASSLAAGSQPQHF. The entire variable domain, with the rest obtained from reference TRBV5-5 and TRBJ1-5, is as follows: DAGVTQSPTHLIKTRGQQVTLRCSPISGHKSVSWYQQVLGQGPQFIFQYYEKEERGRGNFPDRFSARQFPNYSSELNVNALLLGDSALYLCASSLAAGSQPQHFGDGTRLSIL.

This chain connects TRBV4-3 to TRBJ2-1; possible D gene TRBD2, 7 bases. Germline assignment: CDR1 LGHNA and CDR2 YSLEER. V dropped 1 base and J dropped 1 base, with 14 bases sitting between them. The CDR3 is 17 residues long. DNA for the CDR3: TGCGCCAGCAGCCAAGTGGGCGGGGGCGGGTCCTACAATGAGCAGTTCTTC. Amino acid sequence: CASSQVGGGGSYNEQFF.

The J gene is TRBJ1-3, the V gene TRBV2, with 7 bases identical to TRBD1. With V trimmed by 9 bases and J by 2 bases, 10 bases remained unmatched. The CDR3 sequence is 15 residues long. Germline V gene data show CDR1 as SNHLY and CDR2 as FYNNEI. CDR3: CASIFDRDAGNTIYF. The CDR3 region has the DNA TGTGCCAGTATTTTCGACAGGGATGCTGGAAACACCATATATTTT.